This paragraph reports one T cell receptor beta chain. CDR1 is LGHNA, CDR2 YSLEER, per germline. Trimming pared 0 bases from V and 5 bases from J, leaving 13 bases between. The length of the CDR3 is 16 residues. The primer mix had 60 Vbeta and 13 Jbeta primers. The assay was immunoSEQ multiplex PCR, and TCRdb's table has in-frame clones only and misses some. The sample has 150,000 to 200,000 clones; around 80% are singletons. This record belongs to a study of cytomegalovirus exposure and HLA in healthy donors. The TCR comes from a woman aged 25-40 years in good health and CMV-seronegative. The chain joins TRBV4-3 to TRBJ1-4, with D uncertain. The sequenced material came from PBMCs. In DNA, the CDR3 is TGCGCCAGCAGCCAAGATACATGGGCGTTCAATGAAAAACTGTTTTTT. Protein product: CASSQDTWAFNEKLFF.